These 19 T cell receptor beta chains were sequenced from one sample in a study of T cell repertoires in cytomegalovirus infection. TCRdb itself ran the reads through MiXCR, one entry per CDR3 protein. The sample has 830,000 or so distinct CDR3 sequences, 32% seen once; the top ten hold roughly 12%. Antigen specificity for these receptors is unknown. This material consisted of cultured CD8+ T cells from PBMCs, taken from culture after CMV antigen stimulation. These receptor sequences come from a human donor in good health (CMV status not recorded). Some clones in this sample may be carry-over from other donors' samples.

The chain recombines TRBV7-9 with TRBJ1-2; 11 bases map to TRBD1. Trimming took 6 bases from V and 1 from J; bases not matched to a gene: 7. CDR3 length: 16 residues. CDR1 SEHNR and CDR2 FQNEAQ come from the germline V gene (reference sequence). CDR3 DNA sequence: TGTGCCAGCAGTTATAGGACAGGGGGCATTAACTATGGCTACACCTTC. It specifies CASSYRTGGINYGYTF.

The V call is TRBV12-3 or TRBV12-4, the J call TRBJ2-5; tentatively, D is TRBD2 (5 bases). The CDR3 is 14 amino acids. V lost 6 bases, J lost 5 bases, and 16 bases lay in between. In nucleotides, the CDR3 is TGTGCCAGCAGAGCCAAGGAGCGGAGGGAGACCCAGTACTTC. Its translation: CASRAKERRETQYF.

The chain uses TRBV7-4 and TRBJ1-6; D possibly corresponds to TRBD1 (6 bases). Deletions cut 5 bases from V and 7 bases from J, with 15 bases between. CDR3 length: 15 amino acids. Germline V gene data show CDR1 as SGHVT and CDR2 as SQSDAQ. CDR3 sequence: CASSPRDKTNSPLHF. CDR3 nucleotides: TGTGCCAGCAGCCCCCGGGACAAGACAAATTCACCCCTCCACTTT.

The chain joins TRBV7-9 to TRBJ1-2; tentatively, D is TRBD1 (5 bases). Germline CDR1 reads SEHNR; CDR2 reads FQNEAQ (reference sequence). Trimming shortened V by 5 bases and J by 1 base, and 17 bases separated the two germline ends. The CDR3 has 16 amino acids. CDR3 bases: TGTGCCAGCAGCCTCAAATCCCACAGGATTAACTATGGCTACACCTTC. Its translation: CASSLKSHRINYGYTF. Combining the CDR3 with reference TRBV7-9 and TRBJ1-2 gives the whole variable domain DTGVSQNPRHKITKRGQNVTFRCDPISEHNRLYWYRQTLGQGPEFLTYFQNEAQLEKSRLLSDRFSAERPKGSFSTLEIQRTEQGDSAMYLCASSLKSHRINYGYTFGSGTRLTVV.

With respect to this clonotype: A read error may account for a junction end that differs from germline. The rearrangement links TRBV2 to TRBJ1-1; D gene ambiguous. The germline V gene has CDR1 SNHLY and CDR2 FYNNEI. The CDR3 runs 11 residues. CDR3 nucleotide sequence: TGTGCCAGCAGTGAAGGCCCGCTGCTGGCCTTT. Protein: CASSEGPLLAF.

This clonotype was seen more than once but under ten times. The junction departs from germline at one end; a sequencing error may be responsible. The rearrangement links TRBV6-2 or TRBV6-3 to TRBJ2-2; D is tentatively TRBD1 or TRBD2 (5 bases each). Germline assignment: CDR1 MNHEY and CDR2 SVGEGT. The CDR3 is 11 amino acids. CDR3 residues: CLSRGAGELFF. The CDR3 bases are TGCCTGTCGAGGGGCGCCGGGGAGCTGTTTTTT.

The chain combines TRBV7-6 with TRBJ1-2, with D tentatively TRBD1 (5 bases). V shed 7 bases and J shed 0 bases, with 12 bases lying between them. CDR3 size: 14 residues. The germline CDR1 and CDR2 sequences are SGHVS and FNYEAQ. CDR3 in amino acids: CASTPGVANYGYTF. CDR3 sequence (DNA): TGTGCCAGCACCCCGGGGGTCGCTAACTATGGCTACACCTTC.

The chain is built from TRBV7-9 and TRBJ2-5, with 9 bases aligning to TRBD1. This CDR3 contains 15 residues. Germline V gene sequence: CDR1 SEHNR, CDR2 FQNEAQ (reference sequence). The J segment lost 5 bases and the V segment lost 4 bases, leaving 8 bases of the junction unmatched. CDR3 region: CASSSKGQGGETQYF. The CDR3 region has the DNA TGTGCCAGCAGCTCTAAGGGACAGGGTGGGGAGACCCAGTACTTC.

The V gene is TRBV3-1, the J gene TRBJ2-1; D tentatively reads TRBD1 or TRBD2 (6 bases each). V was shortened by 0 bases and J by 0 bases, with 18 bases between the two germline ends. The germline gives CDR1 LGHDT, CDR2 YNNKEL (reference sequence). The CDR3 spans 19 residues. The CDR3 loop reads CASSQDGGDGGGSYNEQFF. CDR3 coding DNA: TGTGCCAGCAGCCAAGATGGAGGGGACGGAGGGGGCTCCTACAATGAGCAGTTCTTC.

This clonotype has just a few counts. The genes are TRBV19 and TRBJ1-1; D is unresolved. The CDR3 runs to 13 residues. The germline CDR1 and CDR2 sequences are LNHDA and SQIVND (reference sequence). The V end lost 1 base, the J end lost 4 bases, and 7 bases lay between the germline ends. The CDR3 DNA is TGTGCCAGTAGTATAGCTGAGTTCACTGAAGCTTTCTTT. Its protein product is CASSIAEFTEAFF.

This clonotype has ten or more counts. The rearrangement uses TRBV7-6 and TRBJ2-5; D remains unclear. Trimming removed 1 base at V and 1 base at J, with 10 bases between. Germline CDR1 reads SGHVS; CDR2 reads FNYEAQ. The CDR3 is 15 residues long. The CDR3 DNA is TGTGCCAGCAGCTTAGGGCCCCGGCCCCAAGAGACCCAGTACTTC. It specifies CASSLGPRPQETQYF.

This clonotype was seen a single time. The chain has TRBV7-4 and TRBJ2-5; D is perhaps TRBD2 (5 bases). Germline CDR1 and CDR2: SGHVT and SQSDAQ. The CDR3 spans 15 residues. The ends were cut back, 5 bases at V and 2 bases at J, with 15 bases in the middle. CDR3 region: CASSRKMEAQETQYF. CDR3 nucleotide sequence: TGTGCCAGCAGCCGCAAAATGGAGGCGCAAGAGACCCAGTACTTC.

The chain couples TRBV5-4 to TRBJ2-1; no clear D gene. Trimming shortened V by 1 base and J by 9 bases, and 5 bases separated the two germline ends. Germline-derived CDR1 and CDR2 are SGHNT and YYREEE (reference sequence). CDR3 length: 11 amino acids. This chain's CDR3 is CASSLLTEQFF. The CDR3, as DNA: TGTGCCAGCAGCTTGTTGACTGAGCAGTTCTTC.

The chain recombines TRBV7-9 with TRBJ2-7, with 7 bases aligning to TRBD1. After removal of 3 bases from V and 2 bases from J, the junction contained 10 bases not matched to a gene. Germline-derived CDR1 and CDR2 are SEHNR and FQNEAQ (reference sequence). CDR3 size: 16 residues. The CDR3 here is CASSLDTGANPYEQYF. CDR3 nucleotides: TGTGCCAGCAGCTTGGATACAGGGGCGAACCCCTACGAGCAGTACTTC. Supplemented by reference TRBV7-9 and TRBJ2-7, the full variable domain reads DTGVSQNPRHKITKRGQNVTFRCDPISEHNRLYWYRQTLGQGPEFLTYFQNEAQLEKSRLLSDRFSAERPKGSFSTLEIQRTEQGDSAMYLCASSLDTGANPYEQYFGPGTRLTVT.

The rearrangement joins TRBV9 to TRBJ2-6, with 14 nucleotides matching TRBD2. CDR1 and CDR2 (germline): SGDLS, YYNGEE. The CDR3 consists of 19 residues. V lost 5 bases, J lost 1 base, and 8 bases stayed unmatched. DNA of the CDR3: TGTGCCAGCAGGACTAGCGGGGGGGCCGGTGGTTCTGGGGCCAACGTCCTGACTTTC. Amino acid sequence: CASRTSGGAGGSGANVLTF.

The chain uses TRBV24-1 and TRBJ2-1; 8 bases fit TRBD1. CDR1 is KGHDR, CDR2 SFDVKD, per germline. Unmatched junction bases numbered 3, after V lost 7 bases and J lost 5 bases. This CDR3 contains 13 residues. Here the CDR3 reads CATSGQGDNEQFF. The CDR3 DNA follows: TGTGCCACCAGCGGACAGGGTGACAATGAGCAGTTCTTC.

The V and J genes are TRBV7-6 and TRBJ2-2, with TRBD1 identical over 9 bases. Germline lookup yields CDR1 SGHVS and CDR2 FNYEAQ. V lost 5 bases to trimming and J lost 4 bases; unmatched junction nucleotides: 5. The CDR3 length is 15 residues. CDR3 protein: CASSRTGASTGELFF. The CDR3 DNA is TGTGCCAGCAGCCGGACAGGGGCCAGCACCGGGGAGCTGTTTTTT.

The chain joins TRBV6-6 to TRBJ2-7; D is ambiguous. There are 14 residues in the CDR3. Germline V gene lookup returns CDR1 MNHNY and CDR2 SVGAGI (reference sequence). Deletions cut 6 bases from V and 6 bases from J, with 18 bases between. The CDR3 bases are TGTGCCAGCAGCATTACGGACCGTACCTCCGAGCAGTACTTC. It codes for CASSITDRTSEQYF.

The chain couples TRBV24-1 to TRBJ2-1; the D gene is possibly TRBD2 (6 bases). The V gene's germline CDR1 is KGHDR and CDR2 SFDVKD. The V and J ends lost 4 bases and 10 bases respectively, with 16 bases between them. The CDR3 runs 14 residues. This chain's CDR3 is CATSDPRDFPEQFF. The CDR3 DNA sequence: TGTGCCACCAGTGACCCCCGGGACTTCCCAGAGCAGTTCTTC.